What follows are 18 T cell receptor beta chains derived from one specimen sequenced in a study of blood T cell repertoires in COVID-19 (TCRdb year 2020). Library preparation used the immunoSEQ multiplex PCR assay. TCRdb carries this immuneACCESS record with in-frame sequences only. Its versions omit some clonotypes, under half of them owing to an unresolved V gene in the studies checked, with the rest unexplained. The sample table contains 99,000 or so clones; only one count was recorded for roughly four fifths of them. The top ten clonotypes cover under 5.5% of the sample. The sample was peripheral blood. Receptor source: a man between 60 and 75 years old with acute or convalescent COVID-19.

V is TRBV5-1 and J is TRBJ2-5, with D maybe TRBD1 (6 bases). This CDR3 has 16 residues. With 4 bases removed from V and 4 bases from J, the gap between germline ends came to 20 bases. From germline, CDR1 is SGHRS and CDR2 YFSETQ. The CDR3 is CASSPQRTASGETQYF. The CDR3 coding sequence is TGCGCCAGCAGCCCCCAGCGGACAGCCTCTGGAGAGACCCAGTACTTC.

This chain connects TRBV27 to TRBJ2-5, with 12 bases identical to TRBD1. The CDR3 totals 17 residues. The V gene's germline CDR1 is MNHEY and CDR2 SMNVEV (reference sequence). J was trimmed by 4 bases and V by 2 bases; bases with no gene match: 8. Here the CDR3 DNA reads TGTGCCAGCAGTTTAGTAGGGACAGGGGGCTTCGGAGAGACCCAGTACTTC. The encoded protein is CASSLVGTGGFGETQYF.

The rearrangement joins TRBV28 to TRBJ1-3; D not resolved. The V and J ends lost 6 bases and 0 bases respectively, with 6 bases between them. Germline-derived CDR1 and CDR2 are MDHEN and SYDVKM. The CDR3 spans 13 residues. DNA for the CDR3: TGTGCCAGCAGGCGAAGCTCTGGAAACACCATATATTTT. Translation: CASRRSSGNTIYF.

The CDR3 region has the DNA TGTGCCAGCAGCCAAATTAGGGGGACTAGCGGGAGGGTCGGTGAGCAGTTCTTC. It codes for CASSQIRGTSGRVGEQFF. The chain combines TRBV3-1 (or the pseudogene TRBV3-2) with TRBJ2-1; 16 positions agree with TRBD2. Germline V gives CDR1 LGHDT, CDR2 YNNKEL (reference sequence). Trimming removed 2 bases from V and 9 bases from J; junction bases left unmatched: 10. This CDR3 spans 18 amino acids.

The CDR3 bases are TGTGCCAGCAGTATCCCTGGGGGGAAAAGACCCTATTCACCCCTCCACTTT. Translation gives CASSIPGGKRPYSPLHF. The chain recombines TRBV28 with TRBJ1-6, with D possibly matching TRBD1 (5 bases). Germline loops: CDR1 MDHEN, CDR2 SYDVKM. Deletions cut 5 bases from V and 8 bases from J, with 22 bases between. The CDR3 has 17 amino acids.

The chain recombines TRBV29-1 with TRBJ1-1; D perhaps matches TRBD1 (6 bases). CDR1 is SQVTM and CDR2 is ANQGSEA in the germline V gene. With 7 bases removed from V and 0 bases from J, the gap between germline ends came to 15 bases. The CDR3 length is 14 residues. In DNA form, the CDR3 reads TGCAGCGCCTTCACAGGGACCGTGAACACTGAAGCTTTCTTT. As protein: CSAFTGTVNTEAFF.

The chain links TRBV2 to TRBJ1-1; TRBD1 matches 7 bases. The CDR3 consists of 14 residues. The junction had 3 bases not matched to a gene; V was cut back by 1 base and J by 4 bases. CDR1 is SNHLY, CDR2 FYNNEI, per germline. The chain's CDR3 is CASSEEGAITEAFF. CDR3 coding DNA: TGTGCCAGCAGTGAAGAGGGGGCGATCACTGAAGCTTTCTTT.

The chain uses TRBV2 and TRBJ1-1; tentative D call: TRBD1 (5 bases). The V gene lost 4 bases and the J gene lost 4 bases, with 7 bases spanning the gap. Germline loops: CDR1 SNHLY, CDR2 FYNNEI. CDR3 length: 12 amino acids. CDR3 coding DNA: TGTGCCAGCAGTGGGGGCTCCACTGAAGCTTTCTTT. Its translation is CASSGGSTEAFF.

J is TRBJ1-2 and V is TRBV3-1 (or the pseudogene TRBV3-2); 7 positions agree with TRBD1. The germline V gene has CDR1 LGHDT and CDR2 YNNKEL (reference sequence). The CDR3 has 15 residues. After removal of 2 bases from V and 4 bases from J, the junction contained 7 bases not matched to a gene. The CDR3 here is CASSQPSRDSYGYTF. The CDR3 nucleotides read TGTGCCAGCAGCCAACCCTCGCGGGACAGCTATGGCTACACCTTC.

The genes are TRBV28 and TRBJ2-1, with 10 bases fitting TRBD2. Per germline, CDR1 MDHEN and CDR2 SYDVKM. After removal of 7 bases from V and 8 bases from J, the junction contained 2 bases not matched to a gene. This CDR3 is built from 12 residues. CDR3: CASTSGRYEQFF. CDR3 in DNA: TGTGCCAGCACTAGCGGGAGATATGAGCAGTTCTTC.

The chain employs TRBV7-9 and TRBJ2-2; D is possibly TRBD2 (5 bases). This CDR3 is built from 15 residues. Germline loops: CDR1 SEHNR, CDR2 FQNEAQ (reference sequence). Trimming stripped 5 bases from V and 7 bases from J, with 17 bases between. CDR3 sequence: CASSPILSAGGELFF. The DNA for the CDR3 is TGTGCCAGCAGCCCCATTCTGTCGGCGGGCGGGGAGCTGTTTTTT.

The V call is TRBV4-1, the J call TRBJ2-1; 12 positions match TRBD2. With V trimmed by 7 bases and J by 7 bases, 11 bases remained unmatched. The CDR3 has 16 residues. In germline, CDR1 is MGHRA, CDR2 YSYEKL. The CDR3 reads CASNLAGGPSENEQFF. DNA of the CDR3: TGCGCCAGCAACCTAGCGGGAGGGCCGAGCGAGAATGAGCAGTTCTTC.

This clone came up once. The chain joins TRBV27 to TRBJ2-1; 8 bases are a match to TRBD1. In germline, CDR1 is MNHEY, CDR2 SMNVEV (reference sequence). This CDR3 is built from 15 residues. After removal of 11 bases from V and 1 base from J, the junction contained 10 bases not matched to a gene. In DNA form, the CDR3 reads TGTGCCTGCCAATCCAGGGGGCGGTCCTACAATGAGCAGTTCTTC. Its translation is CACQSRGRSYNEQFF.

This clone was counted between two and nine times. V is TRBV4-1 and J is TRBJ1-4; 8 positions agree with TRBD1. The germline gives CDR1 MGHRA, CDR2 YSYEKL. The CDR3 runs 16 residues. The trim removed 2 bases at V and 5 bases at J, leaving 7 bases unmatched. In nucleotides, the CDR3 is TGCGCCAGCAGCCAACTCGGGACAGGACGAAATGAAAAACTGTTTTTT. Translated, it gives CASSQLGTGRNEKLFF.

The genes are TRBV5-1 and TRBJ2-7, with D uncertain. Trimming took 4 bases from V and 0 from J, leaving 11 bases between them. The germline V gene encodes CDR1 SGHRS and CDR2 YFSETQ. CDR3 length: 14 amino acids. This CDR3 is CASSLRLRSYEQYF. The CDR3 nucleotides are TGCGCCAGCAGCCTACGACTTCGCTCCTACGAGCAGTACTTC.

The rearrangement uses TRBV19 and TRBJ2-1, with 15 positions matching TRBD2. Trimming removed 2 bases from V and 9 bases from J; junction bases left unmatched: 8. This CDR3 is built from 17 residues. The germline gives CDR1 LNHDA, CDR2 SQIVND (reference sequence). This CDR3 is CASSISGLAGGWGEQFF. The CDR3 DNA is TGTGCCAGTAGTATATCAGGACTAGCGGGAGGGTGGGGTGAGCAGTTCTTC.

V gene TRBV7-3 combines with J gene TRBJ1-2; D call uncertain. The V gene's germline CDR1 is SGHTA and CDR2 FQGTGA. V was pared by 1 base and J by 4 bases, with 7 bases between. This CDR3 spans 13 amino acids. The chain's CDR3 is CASSLMSGYGYTF. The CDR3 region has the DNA TGTGCCAGCAGCTTAATGTCGGGCTATGGCTACACCTTC.

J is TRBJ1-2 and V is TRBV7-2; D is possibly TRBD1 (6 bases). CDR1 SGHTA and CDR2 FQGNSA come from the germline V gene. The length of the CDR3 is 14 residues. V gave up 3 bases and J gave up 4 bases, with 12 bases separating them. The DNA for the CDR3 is TGTGCCAGCAGCTTCGGGGGGCCCTCCTATGGCTACACCTTC. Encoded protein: CASSFGGPSYGYTF.